What follows are 7 T cell receptor beta chains derived from one specimen sequenced in a study of blood T cell repertoires in COVID-19. Profiled with immunoSEQ multiplex PCR; TCRdb holds only in-frame clones, not every one. This repertoire shows about 260,000 clones, about 87% found once; its top ten account for around 1.5%. Sequencing used peripheral blood. Receptor source: a middle-aged woman who had recovered from COVID-19.

This chain connects TRBV3-1 (or the pseudogene TRBV3-2) to TRBJ2-5, with TRBD2 as a possible D gene (6 bases). Germline CDR1 is LGHDT and CDR2 is YNNKEL (reference sequence). This CDR3 is 16 amino acids long. Trimming removed 0 bases at V and 4 bases at J, with 15 bases between. The CDR3 DNA follows: TGTGCCAGCAGCCAAGACCCCGGAGGGACTCCAGAGACCCAGTACTTC. Protein product: CASSQDPGGTPETQYF.

J is TRBJ1-2 and V is TRBV2; TRBD1 agrees at 7 bases. With V trimmed by 4 bases and J by 5 bases, 10 bases remained unmatched. The germline V gene encodes CDR1 SNHLY and CDR2 FYNNEI. The CDR3 is 15 amino acids. The CDR3 sequence: CASSGPGQSLYGYTF. CDR3 nucleotide sequence: TGTGCCAGCAGTGGACCGGGACAGAGTTTATATGGCTACACCTTC. Combining the CDR3 with reference TRBV2 and TRBJ1-2 gives the whole variable domain EPEVTQTPSHQVTQMGQEVILRCVPISNHLYFYWYRQILGQKVEFLVSFYNNEISEKSEIFDDQFSVERPDGSNFTLKIRSTKLEDSAMYFCASSGPGQSLYGYTFGSGTRLTVV.

V is TRBV20-1 and J is TRBJ2-5; 11 bases match TRBD2. Germline CDR1 is DFQATT and CDR2 is SNEGSKA (reference sequence). The CDR3 is made up of 15 amino acids. V shed 3 bases, J shed 2 bases, and the junction held 5 bases outside the gene matches. CDR3 coding DNA: TGCAGTGCTAGTCCCGCTAGCGGGGGGCAAGAGACCCAGTACTTC. Protein: CSASPASGGQETQYF.

The chain uses TRBV30 and TRBJ2-2; no clear D gene. Germline V CDR1 and CDR2: GTSNPN, SVGIG (reference sequence). The CDR3 runs 13 residues. Trimming took off 0 bases at V and 7 bases at J, with 9 bases between the two ends. The CDR3, as DNA: TGTGCCTGGAGTGTACAAGATTTCGGGGAGCTGTTTTTT. Encoded protein: CAWSVQDFGELFF. The variable domain in full, with the rest retrieved from reference TRBV30 and TRBJ2-2, is SQTIHQWPATLVQPVGSPLSLECTVEGTSNPNLYWYRQAAGRGLQLLFYSVGIGQISSEVPQNLSASRPQDRQFILSSKKLLLSDSGFYLCAWSVQDFGELFFGEGSRLTVL.

The chain combines TRBV27 with TRBJ1-5; no clear D gene. Looked up from germline, CDR1 is MNHEY and CDR2 is SMNVEV (reference sequence). The CDR3 is 13 amino acids. Trimming stripped 5 bases from V and 3 bases from J, with 8 bases between. The CDR3, as DNA: TGTGCCAGCAGTATACACCCCAATCAGCCCCAGCATTTT. This sequence encodes CASSIHPNQPQHF.

V is TRBV11-2 and J is TRBJ2-2; 12 bases fit TRBD2. J was trimmed by 6 bases and V by 2 bases; bases with no gene match: 10. Germline CDR1 SGHAT, CDR2 FQNNGV. This CDR3 is 18 amino acids long. Here the CDR3 DNA reads TGTGCCAGCAGCTTAAGGCCACGGTCTAGCGGGGGGGCCGGGGAGCTGTTTTTT. Its protein product is CASSLRPRSSGGAGELFF. Drawing the rest from reference TRBV11-2 and TRBJ2-2, the complete variable domain is EAGVAQSPRYKIIEKRQSVAFWCNPISGHATLYWYQQILGQGPKLLIQFQNNGVVDDSQLPKDRFSAERLKGVDSTLKIQPAKLEDSAVYLCASSLRPRSSGGAGELFFGEGSRLTVL.

The chain has TRBV18 and TRBJ1-2; TRBD1 might be the D (6 bases). The CDR3 length is 15 residues. Trimming stripped 3 bases from V and 5 bases from J, with 16 bases between. The V gene's germline CDR1 is KGHSH and CDR2 LQKENI. The CDR3 loop is CASSPLDQGWYGYTF. The CDR3 DNA reads TGTGCCAGCTCACCCCTAGATCAGGGGTGGTATGGCTACACCTTC.